This passage covers 8 T cell receptor beta chains from one sample sequenced in a study of blood T cell repertoires in COVID-19. Clones were sequenced by immunoSEQ multiplex PCR, and TCRdb holds only the in-frame ones, with some missing. The profile shows approximately 120,000 clones, less than 90% of them singletons. The sequenced sample consisted of peripheral blood. These receptor sequences come from a woman over 75 with acute or convalescent COVID-19.

The chain uses TRBV5-6 and TRBJ1-2, with TRBD1 identical over 9 bases. This CDR3 has 16 amino acids. The V and J ends lost 5 bases and 2 bases, in that order; junction bases with no gene match: 10. Germline V gene sequence: CDR1 SGHDT, CDR2 YYEEEE. CDR3 bases: TGTGCCAGCAGAAAGGCCGGGACAGGGTGGAACTATGGCTACACCTTC. Protein: CASRKAGTGWNYGYTF.

The chain combines TRBV18 with TRBJ2-7, with 7 nucleotides matching TRBD1. With V trimmed by 6 bases and J by 3 bases, 5 bases remained unmatched. CDR1 is KGHSH and CDR2 is LQKENI in the germline V gene. The CDR3 extends over 13 amino acids. In DNA, the CDR3 is TGTGCCAGCTCCCCGGGACAGTTCTACGAGCAGTACTTC. Its protein is CASSPGQFYEQYF.

The sample holds a few counts of this clone. The V gene is TRBV7-8, the J gene TRBJ1-1; 7 positions agree with TRBD1. V was clipped by 5 bases and J by 5 bases; unmatched bases: 11. The CDR3 sequence is 15 residues long. The germline gives CDR1 SGHVS, CDR2 FQNEAQ. The CDR3 nucleotides read TGTGCCAGCAGCCCAGCTGCAGGGGGTCAGACTGAAGCTTTCTTT. This translates into CASSPAAGGQTEAFF. The full variable domain, with the rest looked up from reference TRBV7-8 and TRBJ1-1, is GAGVSQSPRYKVAKRGQDVALRCDPISGHVSLFWYQQALGQGPEFLTYFQNEAQLDKSGLPSDRFFAERPEGSVSTLKIQRTQQEDSAVYLCASSPAAGGQTEAFFGQGTRLTVV.

The chain is built from TRBV5-1 and TRBJ1-1; D ambiguous. V lost 3 bases, J lost 1 base, and 10 bases lay in between. This CDR3 has 14 amino acids. Looked up from germline, CDR1 is SGHRS and CDR2 is YFSETQ. CDR3 nucleotides: TGCGCCAGCAGCTGGACTGTTTCGAACACTGAAGCTTTCTTT. It codes for CASSWTVSNTEAFF.

The chain links TRBV18 to TRBJ1-1, with 9 bases identical to TRBD1. CDR1 is KGHSH and CDR2 is LQKENI in the germline V gene. CDR3 length equals 15 residues. Trimming at V came to 3 bases and at J to 2 bases, leaving 4 bases not matched to a gene. CDR3 sequence (DNA): TGTGCCAGCTCACCTTCCACAGGGGGCAACACTGAAGCTTTCTTT. This translates into CASSPSTGGNTEAFF.

This clone is a singleton in its sample. This chain connects TRBV5-8 to TRBJ2-1; D is uncertain. The V and J ends lost 0 bases and 3 bases respectively, with 7 bases between them. This CDR3 is built from 14 residues. Germline assignment: CDR1 SGHTS and CDR2 YDEGEE. CDR3 in amino acids: CASSLGIYYNEQFF. The DNA of the CDR3 is TGTGCCAGCAGCTTGGGTATATACTACAATGAGCAGTTCTTC.

The chain combines TRBV4-1 with TRBJ1-4, with TRBD1 as a possible D gene (5 bases). The CDR3 consists of 17 residues. V gave up 1 base and J gave up 0 bases, with 12 bases separating them. Per the germline V gene, CDR1 is MGHRA and CDR2 is YSYEKL. DNA of the CDR3: TGCGCCAGCAGCCAAGGTGACAGCGTCGCAACTAATGAAAAACTGTTTTTT. As protein: CASSQGDSVATNEKLFF.

The chain links TRBV6-5 to TRBJ1-5, with 7 bases that match TRBD1. Germline CDR1 and CDR2: MNHEY and SVGAGI. The length of the CDR3 is 14 residues. The junction had 0 bases not matched to a gene; V was cut back by 2 bases and J by 2 bases. This CDR3 reads CASSYGTGNQPQHF. The CDR3 bases are TGTGCCAGCAGTTACGGGACAGGCAATCAGCCCCAGCATTTT.